Each of the 29 T cell receptor beta chains below was sequenced from the same sample in a study of blood T cell repertoires in COVID-19 (dated by TCRdb to about 2020). The library was built by means of the immunoSEQ multiplex PCR assay. TCRdb holds this immuneACCESS table with in-frame rearrangements only. Some clones are missing; in checked studies, unresolved V genes explain under half, and the rest has no known cause. Present in this sample are fewer than 150,000 clones, 65% to 85% of which were seen just once. The ten largest clonotypes hold around 7.8% of the sample. The sequenced sample was peripheral blood. Receptor source: a human donor in a cohort sampled during active COVID-19.

CDR3 coding DNA: TGTGCCAGCAGCCAACAGGGCAACGAGCAGTACTTC. Protein sequence: CASSQQGNEQYF. The chain joins TRBV5-5 to TRBJ2-7; D is possibly TRBD1 (6 bases). This CDR3 contains 12 residues. V was cut by 4 bases and J by 5 bases, with 10 bases left in between. CDR1 and CDR2 from the germline V gene are SGHKS and YYEKEE (reference sequence). Drawing the rest from reference TRBV5-5 and TRBJ2-7, the complete variable domain is DAGVTQSPTHLIKTRGQQVTLRCSPISGHKSVSWYQQVLGQGPQFIFQYYEKEERGRGNFPDRFSARQFPNYSSELNVNALLLGDSALYLCASSQQGNEQYFGPGTRLTVT.

The chain couples TRBV5-1 to TRBJ2-5; the match to TRBD2 covers 7 bases. Unmatched junction bases numbered 5, after V lost 0 bases and J lost 0 bases. This CDR3 comprises 16 residues. Germline V CDR1 and CDR2: SGHRS, YFSETQ. The CDR3 loop is CASSLAVGGYQETQYF. The CDR3 DNA is TGCGCCAGCAGCTTGGCGGTGGGGGGGTACCAAGAGACCCAGTACTTC.

The rearrangement uses TRBV20-1 and TRBJ2-3, with 8 bases aligning to TRBD2. With V trimmed by 3 bases and J by 3 bases, 8 bases remained unmatched. Germline V gene sequence: CDR1 DFQATT, CDR2 SNEGSKA (reference sequence). The CDR3 runs 15 residues. DNA for the CDR3: TGCAGTGCTAGTATGGGACTAGAGAGGACAGATACGCAGTATTTT. Protein: CSASMGLERTDTQYF.

This clone came up a few times. This chain links TRBV5-1 with TRBJ2-1; D is unclear. CDR3 size: 13 residues. V gave up 4 bases and J gave up 5 bases, with 10 bases separating them. Germline V gene data show CDR1 as SGHRS and CDR2 as YFSETQ. This CDR3 reads CASSRTRNNEQFF. The CDR3 nucleotides read TGCGCCAGCAGCCGCACTCGTAACAATGAGCAGTTCTTC.

This chain links TRBV14 with TRBJ2-5, with 11 bases aligning to TRBD2. This CDR3 comprises 16 residues. The V segment lost 5 bases and the J segment 5 bases; nucleotides outside the gene matches: 10. Per the germline V gene, CDR1 is SGHDN and CDR2 is FVKESK. CDR3 nucleotides: TGTGCCAGCAGCTTTGGGACTAGCGGAACTTGGGAGACCCAGTACTTC. Amino acid sequence: CASSFGTSGTWETQYF.

V gene TRBV5-1 combines with J gene TRBJ2-6, with 7 nucleotides matching TRBD1. CDR3 length: 17 residues. J was trimmed by 0 bases and V by 0 bases; bases with no gene match: 3. Germline V gives CDR1 SGHRS, CDR2 YFSETQ. The DNA for the CDR3 is TGCGCCAGCAGCTTGGTAGGGACAGCCTCTGGGGCCAACGTCCTGACTTTC. It encodes CASSLVGTASGANVLTF.

The chain links TRBV6-5 to TRBJ1-2, with D possibly being TRBD1 (5 bases). There are 13 residues in the CDR3. CDR1 MNHEY and CDR2 SVGAGI come from the germline V gene. Deletions cut 5 bases from V and 8 bases from J, with 15 bases between. The CDR3 sequence: CASSITGARGYTF. Here the CDR3 DNA reads TGTGCCAGCAGTATTACAGGAGCTCGAGGCTACACCTTC.

The CDR3 nucleotides read TGTGCCAGCAGCAAAAAGTTCAGGGGGTACAGGGCGGAGATGAACACTGAAGCTTTCTTT. This gives the protein CASSKKFRGYRAEMNTEAFF. The chain joins TRBV21-1 to TRBJ1-1; the D call in the table, TRBD1, was not verified against the DNA. TRBV21-1 is a known pseudogene. The CDR3 totals 20 residues.

V and J are TRBV20-1 and TRBJ2-5, with a possible D match to TRBD2 (7 bases). CDR1 and CDR2 from the germline V gene are DFQATT and SNEGSKA (reference sequence). Trimming shortened V by 3 bases and J by 4 bases, and 15 bases separated the two germline ends. The length of the CDR3 is 14 residues. The CDR3 sequence is CSASLGGALETQYF. The CDR3 DNA sequence: TGCAGTGCTAGTTTGGGGGGGGCTTTAGAGACCCAGTACTTC.

This chain joins TRBV19 and TRBJ1-4, with 10 bases that match TRBD1. This CDR3 is built from 18 residues. Germline lookup yields CDR1 LNHDA and CDR2 SQIVND (reference sequence). After removal of 6 bases from V and 0 bases from J, the junction contained 10 bases not matched to a gene. The CDR3 DNA follows: TGTGCCAGTAGCCCATCCCGGGACAGGGGCTCAACTAATGAAAAACTGTTTTTT. Residues: CASSPSRDRGSTNEKLFF.

The chain links TRBV29-1 to TRBJ2-5; D is unclear. V gave up 3 bases and J gave up 5 bases, with 19 bases separating them. This CDR3 has 15 amino acids. The germline CDR1 and CDR2 sequences are SQVTM and ANQGSEA. DNA of the CDR3: TGCAGCGTTGACTCCCATCTGCGTCCCGGGGAGACCCAGTACTTC. As protein: CSVDSHLRPGETQYF.

The V call is TRBV5-6, the J call TRBJ1-1, with D possibly matching TRBD1 (5 bases). CDR3 length: 14 residues. Germline V CDR1 and CDR2: SGHDT, YYEEEE. The V gene lost 4 bases and the J gene lost 6 bases, with 16 bases spanning the gap. The CDR3: CASSLEPGRSEAFF. CDR3 nucleotides: TGTGCCAGCAGCCTAGAGCCAGGGCGATCTGAAGCTTTCTTT.

The chain links TRBV5-1 to TRBJ2-7; D gene ambiguous. Germline V gene lookup returns CDR1 SGHRS and CDR2 YFSETQ. CDR3 size: 13 residues. Trimming took 0 bases from V and 5 from J, leaving 9 bases between them. The CDR3 is CASSLASVDEQYF. The CDR3 DNA reads TGCGCCAGCAGCTTGGCCAGCGTGGACGAGCAGTACTTC.

The J gene is TRBJ1-5, the V gene TRBV6-5; TRBD1 matches 7 bases. The germline CDR1 and CDR2 sequences are MNHEY and SVGAGI. The CDR3 length is 13 residues. With V trimmed by 6 bases and J by 3 bases, 2 bases remained unmatched. The CDR3 loop reads CASSGQVNQPQHF. CDR3 sequence (DNA): TGTGCCAGCAGCGGACAGGTCAATCAGCCCCAGCATTTT.

The chain links TRBV12-2 to TRBJ2-3; TRBD2, the D gene given by the table, was not confirmed from the DNA. TRBV12-2 is shown as a pseudogene. The CDR3 totals 15 residues. The CDR3 region is CASRLGPRNTDTQYF. DNA of the CDR3: TGTGCAAGTCGCTTAGGTCCTAGGAATACAGATACGCAGTATTTT.

The chain has TRBV19 and TRBJ2-5, with 8 nucleotides matching TRBD1. CDR3 size: 15 residues. With 5 bases clipped from V and 3 bases from J, the junction kept 8 bases outside the gene matches. CDR1 and CDR2 (germline): LNHDA, SQIVND (reference sequence). The CDR3 loop is CASSLGQVDKETQYF. CDR3 nucleotide sequence: TGTGCCAGTAGTCTGGGACAGGTAGACAAAGAGACCCAGTACTTC.

The gene calls are TRBV29-1 and TRBJ2-7; D perhaps matches TRBD1 (5 bases). Germline CDR1 reads SQVTM; CDR2 reads ANQGSEA. The ends were cut back, 4 bases at V and 5 bases at J, with 9 bases in the middle. The CDR3 is made up of 11 amino acids. This CDR3 reads CSVVRVNEQYF. The CDR3 coding sequence is TGCAGCGTTGTCAGGGTCAACGAGCAGTACTTC.

This rearrangement joins TRBV2 to TRBJ2-7, with TRBD1 as a possible D gene (6 bases). The V gene's germline CDR1 is SNHLY and CDR2 FYNNEI. The CDR3 runs to 14 residues. V was pared by 3 bases and J by 3 bases, with 12 bases between. DNA of the CDR3: TGTGCCAGCAGTGATGGGCAGGGGTACTACGAGCAGTACTTC. It codes for CASSDGQGYYEQYF.

The chain couples TRBV19 to TRBJ1-5; 12 bases are shared with TRBD1. V lost 9 bases and J lost 4; bases outside the gene matches: 4. The CDR3 totals 14 residues. Germline CDR1 LNHDA, CDR2 SQIVND (reference sequence). The DNA for the CDR3 is TGTGCCAGCGGGGGACAGGGGGCGAATCAGCCCCAGCATTTT. Translating gives CASGGQGANQPQHF.

The rearrangement uses TRBV27 and TRBJ2-1, with 11 bases that match TRBD2. CDR1 is MNHEY, CDR2 SMNVEV, per germline (reference sequence). V shed 6 bases, J shed 0 bases, and the junction held 19 bases outside the gene matches. The CDR3 loop spans 21 amino acids. The CDR3 loop reads CASSLLPDSGGAQSSYNEQFF. In DNA, the CDR3 is TGTGCCAGCAGCCTTCTACCGGATAGCGGGGGGGCCCAGAGCTCCTACAATGAGCAGTTCTTC.

This clone was detected ten times or more. The rearrangement uses TRBV7-6 and TRBJ2-7; 7 bases match TRBD1. From germline, CDR1 is SGHVS and CDR2 FNYEAQ. Trimming removed 5 bases from V and 4 bases from J; junction bases left unmatched: 11. The CDR3 loop spans 15 amino acids. The CDR3, as DNA: TGTGCCAGCAGCCAAACAGGGGCTGGTGGGTACGAGCAGTACTTC. Protein: CASSQTGAGGYEQYF.

The chain links TRBV7-9 to TRBJ1-2; TRBD1 matches 7 bases. Germline CDR1 is SEHNR and CDR2 is FQNEAQ (reference sequence). V was clipped by 5 bases and J by 0 bases; unmatched bases: 12. This CDR3 has 17 amino acids. CDR3 nucleotide sequence: TGTGCCAGCAGCATCCGGGACAGCCTACTTTCTAACTATGGCTACACCTTC. Translating it yields CASSIRDSLLSNYGYTF.

The V gene is TRBV20-1, the J gene TRBJ1-1; 9 bases are a match to TRBD1. V dropped 3 bases and J dropped 4; count of bases not matched to a gene: 9. Germline CDR1 reads DFQATT; CDR2 reads SNEGSKA (reference sequence). The CDR3 consists of 15 residues. The CDR3 is CSASDPRTGVTEAFF. The CDR3 DNA reads as TGCAGTGCTAGTGACCCTAGGACAGGGGTCACTGAAGCTTTCTTT.

This chain connects TRBV4-1 to TRBJ2-7, with 7 bases identical to TRBD2. Germline V CDR1 and CDR2: MGHRA, YSYEKL. Losses at the gene ends were 4 bases for V and 2 bases for J; bases not matched to a gene: 8. The CDR3 extends over 15 amino acids. CDR3 in amino acids: CASSREGTNPYEQYF. The CDR3 coding sequence is TGCGCCAGCAGCCGGGAGGGGACGAATCCCTACGAGCAGTACTTC.

The CDR3 here is CASSIETGGGGELFF. The CDR3 DNA reads as TGTGCCAGTAGTATAGAGACAGGGGGTGGCGGGGAGCTGTTTTTT. The chain joins TRBV19 to TRBJ2-2; 9 positions match TRBD1. The V gene's germline CDR1 is LNHDA and CDR2 SQIVND (reference sequence). J lost 7 bases, V lost 0 bases, and 3 bases had no gene match. There are 15 residues in the CDR3.

The chain combines TRBV10-1 with TRBJ1-1, with TRBD1 as a possible D gene (6 bases). CDR1 WNHNN and CDR2 SYGVQD come from the germline V gene (reference sequence). Trimming shortened V by 7 bases and J by 2 bases, and 11 bases separated the two germline ends. The CDR3 is 13 amino acids. The CDR3 loop reads CASKSGANTEAFF. CDR3 coding DNA: TGCGCCAGCAAGTCAGGGGCCAACACTGAAGCTTTCTTT.

This clone was observed a single time. The chain couples TRBV19 to TRBJ2-3; 9 nucleotides line up with TRBD1. The germline gives CDR1 LNHDA, CDR2 SQIVND (reference sequence). This CDR3 has 15 residues. The ends lost 5 bases at V and 6 bases at J; junction bases unmatched: 9. The CDR3 DNA reads TGTGCCAGTAGTCCCCGGACAGGGGTAGGGGATACGCAGTATTTT. Amino acid sequence: CASSPRTGVGDTQYF.

The CDR3 region has the DNA TGTGCCAGCAGATCCACTAGCCACACCGTCTCCTACGAGCAGTACTTC. It specifies CASRSTSHTVSYEQYF. The V call is TRBV27, the J call TRBJ2-7, with D perhaps matching TRBD2 (6 bases). Deletions cut 6 bases from V and 0 bases from J, with 18 bases between. The CDR3 covers 16 residues. Looked up from germline, CDR1 is MNHEY and CDR2 is SMNVEV (reference sequence).

The chain carries TRBV5-5 and TRBJ1-4; 8 bases map to TRBD1. Trimming took 4 bases from V and 12 from J; bases not matched to a gene: 8. Germline CDR1 and CDR2: SGHKS and YYEKEE (reference sequence). This CDR3 is 13 amino acids long. DNA for the CDR3: TGTGCCAGCAGCCCGCGGACAGGGAATGAACTGTTTTTT. Translation: CASSPRTGNELFF.